A selection of T cell receptor beta chains follows, all from one sample in a study of T cells in tuberculosis. The table came from immunoSEQ multiplex PCR; TCRdb's copy has only in-frame clones and leaves some out. This sample has roughly 7,100 clones; approximately 95% occur once, and the top ten carry approximately 10%. Sequenced material: PBMCs. These receptors were taken from an adult with tuberculosis. Both conserved end residues are trimmed from each CDR3.

V gene | CDR3 protein
TRBV11-3 | ASSPRGGAKEQY
TRBV19 | ASSIRQYEQF
TRBV15 | ATSRVIGELF
TRBV5-1 | ASSAGTGYGYT
TRBV19 | ASSLTGGSEAF
TRBV7-3 | ASSLSRQDEQF
TRBV11-3 | ASSLNRAETQY
TRBV29-1 | SAGTGERGTEAF
TRBV27 | ASSSTGNSYEQY
TRBV4-1 | ASSPGTSETQY
TRBV6-1 | ASKTAQETQY
TRBV7-2 | AGADFAESTQY
TRBV6-6 | ASRDRVRANYGYT
TRBV2 | ASSDTSGQETQY
TRBV27 | ASSFWRAHTDTQY